The 3 T cell receptor beta chains listed next were all sequenced from one sample in a study of Ad26.COV2.S vaccination and SARS-CoV-2 variants. As for treatment: roughly 19 received Ad26.COV2.S at low or high dose, single or two shots; 5 received placebo; per-sample allocation not given. Collection of samples fell on day 63 after the first vaccine or placebo injection. Profiled with immunoSEQ multiplex PCR; TCRdb holds only in-frame clones, not every one. The sample holds around 270,000 clones, around 85% seen once. Sequenced here: peripheral blood, sampled in a trial of Ad26.COV2.S vaccine versus placebo. The receptor set was obtained from a person aged 18 to 59 who received the Ad26.COV2.S COVID-19 vaccine or a placebo.

V usage is TRBV24-1 and J usage is TRBJ1-5, with 11 positions matching TRBD1. The germline V gene has CDR1 KGHDR and CDR2 SFDVKD. This CDR3 region has 16 residues. V dropped 2 bases and J dropped 6; count of bases not matched to a gene: 5. As DNA, the CDR3 is TGTGCCACCAGTGATTCCGGGACAGGGGGGGGTCAGCCCCAGCATTTT. Its protein product is CATSDSGTGGGQPQHF.

This clone occurred a few times. The rearrangement uses TRBV7-9 and TRBJ1-2; 8 positions match TRBD1. CDR1 and CDR2 (germline): SEHNR, FQNEAQ (reference sequence). Losses at the gene ends were 3 bases for V and 7 bases for J; bases not matched to a gene: 7. The CDR3 extends over 14 amino acids. CDR3 amino acids: CASSFSDRGGGYTF. The CDR3, as DNA: TGTGCCAGCAGCTTCTCCGACAGGGGTGGTGGCTACACCTTC. Full variable domain (outside the CDR3, taken from reference TRBV7-9 and TRBJ1-2): DTGVSQNPRHKITKRGQNVTFRCDPISEHNRLYWYRQTLGQGPEFLTYFQNEAQLEKSRLLSDRFSAERPKGSFSTLEIQRTEQGDSAMYLCASSFSDRGGGYTFGSGTRLTVV.

This sequence joins TRBV6-2 or TRBV6-3 and TRBJ1-4; TRBD1 is a possible D gene (6 bases). With 6 bases removed from V and 8 bases from J, the gap between germline ends came to 28 bases. The CDR3 extends over 18 amino acids. CDR1 and CDR2 from the germline V gene are MNHEY and SVGEGT. CDR3 region: CASSPGTLMLGRFEKLFF. As DNA, the CDR3 is TGTGCCAGCAGCCCCGGGACACTTATGCTTGGAAGGTTCGAAAAACTGTTTTTT.